This TCR beta chain was profiled in a study of T-cell memory formation after mild COVID-19. Study-level information: TCR clusters were mostly confined to one donor each. General study points: Among clones contracting day 15 to 85, CD4/CD8 was balanced, whereas later expanders leaned CD4+. Researchers found some responding clones in pre-infection memory, a sign that cross-reactive memory joined.

This clonotype was seen a few times. Its antigen is as yet unknown. TCRdb independently ran MiXCR on the 5' RACE reads; one entry per CDR3 protein. Among 250,000 to 400,000 distinct CDR3 sequences listed, around an eighth were seen once. The CDR3 has 14 amino acids. CDR1 is KGHSH and CDR2 is LQKENI in the germline V gene. The trim removed 3 bases at V and 5 bases at J, leaving 3 bases unmatched. The V and J genes are TRBV18 and TRBJ1-5, with TRBD1 matching over 8 bases. This TCR was recovered from a man aged 18 to 30 who had mild COVID-19 (a few samples of this study predate the infection). Cell type and time point are not known. Sequenced input: PBMCs or a T cell subset sorted from them (not recorded which). The DNA for the CDR3 is TGTGCCAGCTCACCGGGACAGGACTATCAGCCCCAGCATTTT. This codes for CASSPGQDYQPQHF. The full variable domain, completed using reference TRBV18 and TRBJ1-5, is NAGVMQNPRHLVRRRGQEARLRCSPMKGHSHVYWYRQLPEEGLKFMVYLQKENIIDESGMPKERFSAEFPKEGPSILRIQQVVRGDSAAYFCASSPGQDYQPQHFGDGTRLSIL.